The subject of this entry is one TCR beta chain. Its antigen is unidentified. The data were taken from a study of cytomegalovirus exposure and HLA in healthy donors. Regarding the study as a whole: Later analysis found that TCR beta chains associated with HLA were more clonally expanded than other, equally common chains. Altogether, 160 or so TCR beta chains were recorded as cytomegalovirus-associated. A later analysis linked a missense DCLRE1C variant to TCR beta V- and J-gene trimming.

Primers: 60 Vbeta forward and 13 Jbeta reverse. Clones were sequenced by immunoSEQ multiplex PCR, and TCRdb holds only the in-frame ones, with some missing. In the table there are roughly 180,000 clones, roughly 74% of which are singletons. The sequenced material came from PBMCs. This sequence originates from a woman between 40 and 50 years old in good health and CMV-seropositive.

CDR3 sequence (DNA): TGTGCCAGCAGCCCGATGACTAGCGGGAGTCGGCTTGAGCAGTTCTTC. Translated, it gives CASSPMTSGSRLEQFF. The J gene is TRBJ2-1, the V gene TRBV7-8; 12 nucleotides align to TRBD2. The germline gives CDR1 SGHVS, CDR2 FQNEAQ. Trimming at V came to 5 bases and at J to 9 bases, leaving 11 bases not matched to a gene. This CDR3 has 16 amino acids. Looking up the rest from reference TRBV7-8 and TRBJ2-1 gives the full variable domain: GAGVSQSPRYKVAKRGQDVALRCDPISGHVSLFWYQQALGQGPEFLTYFQNEAQLDKSGLPSDRFFAERPEGSVSTLKIQRTQQEDSAVYLCASSPMTSGSRLEQFFGPGTRLTVL.